This T cell receptor beta chain was obtained from a study of blood T cell repertoires in COVID-19. J gave up 6 bases and V 0 bases, and 9 bases lay outside the gene matches. Germline assignment: CDR1 SGHNT and CDR2 YYREEE (reference sequence). CDR3 length: 16 residues. Repertoires were generated with immunoSEQ multiplex PCR, while TCRdb's copy carries only in-frame clones and drops some. The sample records about 180,000 clones, around 83% being singletons. This clone was seen just once. The chain is built from TRBV5-4 and TRBJ2-1, with 7 positions matching TRBD2. The origin of this receptor is a woman aged 65 to 85 with COVID-19, enrolled during active disease. The sequencing input was peripheral blood. The CDR3 sequence: CASSLAGGSPTNEQFF. CDR3 coding DNA: TGTGCCAGCAGCTTGGCCGGGGGGAGCCCGACCAATGAGCAGTTCTTC.